The 7 T cell receptor beta chains listed next were all sequenced from one sample in a study of blood T cell repertoires in COVID-19. The method was immunoSEQ multiplex PCR; TCRdb's version includes in-frame clones alone and lacks a portion of them. The sample consists of about 400,000 clones, approximately 90% of them appearing once. Source material: peripheral blood. The source of these receptors is a young woman with acute or convalescent COVID-19.

The rearrangement uses TRBV29-1 and TRBJ2-1; D is undetermined. This CDR3 contains 12 residues. The V end was cut by 3 bases, the J end by 10 bases, with 13 bases between. Looked up from germline, CDR1 is SQVTM and CDR2 is ANQGSEA. Here the CDR3 reads CSVEARREEQFF. The CDR3 DNA reads TGCAGCGTTGAGGCGCGGAGAGAAGAGCAGTTCTTC.

At least ten counts were recorded for this clone. V and J are TRBV2 and TRBJ1-2; no firm D call. Germline loops: CDR1 SNHLY, CDR2 FYNNEI. Trimming cost V 5 bases and J 3 bases, with 13 bases left between them. CDR3 length: 14 residues. For the CDR3, the DNA is TGTGCCAGCAGTCTGCGCGGGGTGGACTATGGCTACACCTTC. It yields the protein CASSLRGVDYGYTF.

The chain recombines TRBV5-1 with TRBJ2-5; TRBD2 might be the D (7 bases). Germline values: CDR1 SGHRS, CDR2 YFSETQ. V dropped 5 bases and J dropped 5 bases, with 19 bases sitting between them. The CDR3 sequence is 15 residues long. The CDR3 reads CASSGGAFSRETQYF. CDR3 sequence (DNA): TGCGCCAGCAGTGGGGGGGCTTTCAGCCGGGAGACCCAGTACTTC.

This clone was counted between two and nine times. This chain connects TRBV5-6 to TRBJ2-5; 11 bases are shared with TRBD2. V shed 4 bases, J shed 9 bases, and the junction held 11 bases outside the gene matches. The CDR3 spans 15 residues. Germline CDR1 SGHDT, CDR2 YYEEEE. For the CDR3, the DNA is TGTGCCAGCAGCACCGTAGCGGGGGGGCCTATTCCCCAGTACTTC. Encoded protein: CASSTVAGGPIPQYF.

This clone appeared many times. The CDR3 DNA follows: TGTGCCACCAGTGATCCCGTTGGCACAGATACGCAGTATTTT. Its translation is CATSDPVGTDTQYF. V and J are TRBV24-1 and TRBJ2-3; D gene ambiguous. V lost 3 bases and J lost 1, with 7 bases in between. The CDR3 is 14 amino acids. CDR1 and CDR2 (germline): KGHDR, SFDVKD.

The chain joins TRBV6-1 to TRBJ1-4, with a tentative D call TRBD1 (5 bases). V was clipped by 2 bases and J by 8 bases, with 21 bases between them. CDR1 and CDR2 (germline): MNHNS, SASEGT. The CDR3 covers 17 residues. This CDR3 reads CASSESRTAWGREKLFF. Written as DNA, the CDR3 is TGTGCCAGCAGTGAAAGTAGAACAGCTTGGGGGAGGGAAAAACTGTTTTTT.

This clone was detected a few times. This chain links TRBV3-1 (or the pseudogene TRBV3-2) with TRBJ2-1; 14 bases line up with TRBD2. CDR3 size: 17 residues. Per the germline V gene, CDR1 is LGHDT and CDR2 is YNNKEL (reference sequence). Trimming took 0 bases from V and 5 from J; bases not matched to a gene: 3. In DNA form, the CDR3 reads TGTGCCAGCAGCCAAGAGGGACTAGCGGGGGCCCACAATGAGCAGTTCTTC. This sequence encodes CASSQEGLAGAHNEQFF.